The 30 T cell receptor beta chains below all came from one sample that was sequenced in a study of T cell clones after liver transplantation. Clones were sequenced by immunoSEQ multiplex PCR, and TCRdb holds only the in-frame ones, with some missing. The sample lists 68,000 or so clones; 80% were seen once. The sequenced sample was CD4+ T cells from blood, obtained before liver transplant. The receptors come from a human donor who received a liver transplant.

The rearrangement joins TRBV12-5 to TRBJ2-1; 13 bases are shared with TRBD2. Germline V gene sequence: CDR1 LGHNT, CDR2 FRNRAP. CDR3 length: 14 amino acids. The V and J ends lost 7 bases and 10 bases, in that order; junction bases with no gene match: 7. The chain's CDR3 is CASAPGLAGREQFF. CDR3 nucleotide sequence: TGTGCTAGTGCCCCGGGACTAGCGGGAAGGGAGCAGTTCTTC.

This clone was seen more than once but under ten times. J is TRBJ2-7 and V is TRBV28, with D tentatively TRBD1 or TRBD2 (5 bases each). The CDR3 has 15 amino acids. Germline V CDR1 and CDR2: MDHEN, SYDVKM. Trimming shortened V by 6 bases and J by 2 bases, and 17 bases separated the two germline ends. The CDR3 spells CASRGELGQTYEQYF. CDR3 nucleotides: TGTGCCAGCAGGGGGGAGCTGGGGCAGACCTACGAGCAGTACTTC. Full variable domain (remainder filled in from reference TRBV28 and TRBJ2-7): DVKVTQSSRYLVKRTGEKVFLECVQDMDHENMFWYRQDPGLGLRLIYFSYDVKMKEKGDIPEGYSVSREKKERFSLILESASTNQTSMYLCASRGELGQTYEQYFGPGTRLTVT.

This clone is a singleton in its sample. V is TRBV2 and J is TRBJ1-1, with TRBD1 identical over 7 bases. Germline V gene sequence: CDR1 SNHLY, CDR2 FYNNEI. Trimming took 7 bases from V and 2 from J; bases not matched to a gene: 4. The CDR3 sequence is 13 residues long. The CDR3 region is CASKGQSNTEAFF. CDR3 nucleotides: TGTGCCAGCAAGGGACAGTCTAACACTGAAGCTTTCTTT.

The chain has TRBV5-1 and TRBJ1-1, with D hard to call. Germline V gene data show CDR1 as SGHRS and CDR2 as YFSETQ. V lost 6 bases and J 1 base, leaving 10 bases between the germline ends. The CDR3 runs 13 residues. The CDR3 DNA follows: TGCGCCAGCACCTGGGGTGGGAACACTGAAGCTTTCTTT. Its protein product is CASTWGGNTEAFF.

The chain uses TRBV15 and TRBJ2-2; D is perhaps TRBD1 (6 bases). Trimming shortened V by 5 bases and J by 2 bases, and 12 bases separated the two germline ends. Germline assignment: CDR1 LNHNV and CDR2 YYDKDF (reference sequence). CDR3 length: 15 amino acids. CDR3: CATSPRTVNTGELFF. Here the CDR3 DNA reads TGTGCCACCAGCCCCCGGACAGTAAACACCGGGGAGCTGTTTTTT.

V and J are TRBV2 and TRBJ1-1; D is unclear. The length of the CDR3 is 15 residues. V was trimmed by 4 bases and J by 5 bases, leaving 17 bases between them. CDR1 and CDR2 from the germline V gene are SNHLY and FYNNEI. CDR3 in DNA: TGTGCCAGCAGTGGGAGTGAGTGGTCCGGGACTGAAGCTTTCTTT. Translated, it gives CASSGSEWSGTEAFF.

The V call is TRBV19, the J call TRBJ1-1; TRBD1 is a possible D gene (5 bases). Trimming removed 7 bases from V and 1 base from J, with 13 bases in between. This CDR3 comprises 14 residues. Germline V gene lookup returns CDR1 LNHDA and CDR2 SQIVND (reference sequence). Here the CDR3 DNA reads TGTGCCAGTACCAGGGCAACCTCGAACACTGAAGCTTTCTTT. This translates into CASTRATSNTEAFF. The whole variable domain, filled in from reference TRBV19 and TRBJ1-1, reads DGGITQSPKYLFRKEGQNVTLSCEQNLNHDAMYWYRQDPGQGLRLIYYSQIVNDFQKGDIAEGYSVSREKKESFPLTVTSAQKNPTAFYLCASTRATSNTEAFFGQGTRLTVV.

The chain uses TRBV27 and TRBJ2-5; D gene uncertain. The V gene's germline CDR1 is MNHEY and CDR2 SMNVEV (reference sequence). The CDR3 extends over 13 amino acids. With 6 bases removed from V and 3 bases from J, the gap between germline ends came to 11 bases. CDR3 nucleotides: TGTGCCAGCAGGCGGTTGCTAAAAGAGACCCAGTACTTC. Translation gives CASRRLLKETQYF.

V usage is TRBV27 and J usage is TRBJ2-2; D gene ambiguous. The V gene's germline CDR1 is MNHEY and CDR2 SMNVEV (reference sequence). The CDR3 totals 15 residues. V was clipped by 5 bases and J by 5 bases, with 15 bases between them. Here the CDR3 DNA reads TGTGCCAGCAGTCCGGCACCCGAACCAACCGGGGAGCTGTTTTTT. It is translated as CASSPAPEPTGELFF.

The V call is TRBV7-6, the J call TRBJ2-7; a weak D match, TRBD1 (6 bases). The V gene's germline CDR1 is SGHVS and CDR2 FNYEAQ. Trimming left V 5 bases short and J 2 bases short, with 16 bases between. The CDR3 totals 15 residues. The CDR3 DNA reads as TGTGCCAGCAGCCTACAGGGATCGGGGCCCTACGAGCAGTACTTC. Protein sequence: CASSLQGSGPYEQYF.

CDR3 protein: CASSLGGREQYF. The CDR3, as DNA: TGTGCCAGCAGCTTAGGGGGTCGAGAGCAGTACTTC. The V call is TRBV7-2, the J call TRBJ2-7; D gene unclear. The germline V gene encodes CDR1 SGHTA and CDR2 FQGNSA. V lost 1 base to trimming and J lost 7 bases, with 8 bases between them. The CDR3 runs to 12 residues.

V and J are TRBV10-3 and TRBJ1-5; weak D call: TRBD1 (6 bases). Trimming cost V 2 bases and J 6 bases, with 11 bases left between them. The CDR3 runs to 14 residues. CDR1 and CDR2 (germline): ENHRY, SYGVKD. DNA of the CDR3: TGTGCCATCAGTGAGCCAGGGGCGGTTCAGCCCCAGCATTTT. It specifies CAISEPGAVQPQHF.

In this sample, this clone turned up a few times. The chain carries TRBV5-1 and TRBJ2-2, with D perhaps TRBD2 (6 bases). Trimming stripped 6 bases from V and 3 bases from J, with 12 bases between. Per germline, CDR1 SGHRS and CDR2 YFSETQ. The CDR3 covers 14 residues. The CDR3 DNA reads as TGCGCCAGCACGCGCGGGACTGACACCGGGGAGCTGTTTTTT. This sequence encodes CASTRGTDTGELFF.

This rearrangement joins TRBV25-1 to TRBJ1-5; TRBD1 might be the D (6 bases). CDR3 length: 14 residues. Germline loops: CDR1 MGHDK, CDR2 SYGVNS. V shed 6 bases and J shed 3 bases, with 12 bases lying between them. The chain's CDR3 is CASSPGAANQPQHF. The CDR3 nucleotides read TGTGCCAGCAGCCCAGGGGCCGCCAATCAGCCCCAGCATTTT.

This chain links TRBV6-5 with TRBJ2-1, with TRBD2 identical over 9 bases. From germline, CDR1 is MNHEY and CDR2 SVGAGI. Losses at the gene ends were 9 bases for V and 0 bases for J; bases not matched to a gene: 3. The length of the CDR3 is 14 residues. The CDR3: CASSGSRSYNEQFF. The CDR3 region has the DNA TGTGCCAGTAGCGGGAGCCGCTCCTACAATGAGCAGTTCTTC.

A single count supports this clone. The chain couples TRBV7-9 to TRBJ1-4; TRBD1 matches at 7 bases. CDR3 length equals 16 residues. Trimming removed 6 bases from V and 12 bases from J; junction bases left unmatched: 19. The germline CDR1 and CDR2 sequences are SEHNR and FQNEAQ (reference sequence). The CDR3 here is CASSYYRDSGTGELFF. CDR3 DNA sequence: TGTGCCAGCAGTTATTACCGGGACAGCGGTACTGGAGAACTGTTTTTT.

The chain employs TRBV7-9 and TRBJ1-1; possible D gene TRBD1, 6 bases. With 5 bases removed from V and 0 bases from J, the gap between germline ends came to 19 bases. The length of the CDR3 is 17 residues. Germline V gene sequence: CDR1 SEHNR, CDR2 FQNEAQ (reference sequence). CDR3 DNA: TGTGCCAGCAGCCTTCAGCAGGGGCCCACTATGAACACTGAAGCTTTCTTT. It yields the protein CASSLQQGPTMNTEAFF.

The chain combines TRBV7-2 with TRBJ1-2; 9 nucleotides match TRBD1. CDR1 is SGHTA and CDR2 is FQGNSA in the germline V gene. The CDR3 sequence is 17 residues long. With 4 bases clipped from V and 5 bases from J, the junction kept 14 bases outside the gene matches. In DNA, the CDR3 is TGTGCCAGCAGCTCCCAAGGGGCGGACAGGGGCTATTATGGCTACACCTTC. Protein: CASSSQGADRGYYGYTF.

The V and J genes are TRBV10-3 and TRBJ2-3; TRBD2 is a possible D gene (5 bases). The V gene lost 0 bases and the J gene lost 1 base, with 8 bases spanning the gap. The CDR3 totals 15 residues. CDR1 and CDR2 from the germline V gene are ENHRY and SYGVKD. This CDR3 is CAISESLARTDTQYF. The DNA for the CDR3 is TGTGCCATCAGTGAGTCGCTAGCCCGCACAGATACGCAGTATTTT.

The chain's CDR3 is CASSVVPENSYNEQFF. CDR3 DNA sequence: TGTGCCAGCAGCGTAGTCCCGGAGAACTCCTACAATGAGCAGTTCTTC. The J gene is TRBJ2-1, the V gene TRBV9, with D unclear. The germline gives CDR1 SGDLS, CDR2 YYNGEE. Trimming took off 0 bases at V and 0 bases at J, with 10 bases between the two ends. The CDR3 has 16 amino acids.

This chain uses TRBV19 with TRBJ2-1; D is unclear. Germline lookup yields CDR1 LNHDA and CDR2 SQIVND (reference sequence). The CDR3 spans 16 residues. V lost 4 bases and J 0 bases, leaving 13 bases between the germline ends. Here the CDR3 reads CASSRPKLSSYNEQFF. In DNA, the CDR3 is TGTGCCAGTAGTAGGCCAAAACTGAGCTCCTACAATGAGCAGTTCTTC.

V usage is TRBV7-2 and J usage is TRBJ2-1, with D perhaps matching TRBD1 or TRBD2 (5 bases each). This CDR3 has 12 amino acids. Germline V lookup: CDR1 SGHTA, CDR2 FQGNSA. Trimming took 5 bases from V and 13 from J, leaving 15 bases between them. The CDR3 DNA reads TGTGCCAGCAGCCAGGGACGGACGCAACAGTTCTTC. Translated: CASSQGRTQQFF.

This chain uses TRBV2 with TRBJ2-6, with 7 bases lining up with TRBD2. The V segment lost 6 bases and the J segment 4 bases; nucleotides outside the gene matches: 6. CDR1 is SNHLY and CDR2 is FYNNEI in the germline V gene. This CDR3 has 15 residues. The CDR3 reads CASRVSGSGANVLTF. DNA of the CDR3: TGTGCCAGCAGGGTTAGCGGGTCCGGGGCCAACGTCCTGACTTTC.

The rearrangement joins TRBV11-2 to TRBJ2-2; unclear D gene. Per germline, CDR1 SGHAT and CDR2 FQNNGV. The V gene lost 9 bases and the J gene lost 1 base, with 12 bases spanning the gap. The CDR3 covers 14 residues. The CDR3 region is CASILTENTGELFF. CDR3 sequence (DNA): TGTGCCAGTATCCTTACAGAGAACACCGGGGAGCTGTTTTTT.

CDR3 coding DNA: TGTGCCAGCAGCTGGGGTACAGATACGCAGTATTTT. It is translated as CASSWGTDTQYF. The rearrangement joins TRBV5-4 to TRBJ2-3; D unclear. This CDR3 comprises 12 residues. Germline V gene lookup returns CDR1 SGHNT and CDR2 YYREEE (reference sequence). V shed 3 bases and J shed 3 bases, with 5 bases lying between them.

The chain employs TRBV2 and TRBJ2-7, with D tentatively TRBD2 (5 bases). Germline V gene sequence: CDR1 SNHLY, CDR2 FYNNEI. V dropped 3 bases and J dropped 6 bases, with 15 bases sitting between them. The CDR3 contains 14 residues. This chain's CDR3 is CASSDPGTLIEQYF. Here the CDR3 DNA reads TGTGCCAGCAGTGACCCGGGAACTTTGATCGAGCAGTACTTC.

The J gene is TRBJ2-3, the V gene TRBV29-1; possible D gene TRBD2, 5 bases. V lost 4 bases and J 0 bases, leaving 11 bases between the germline ends. The CDR3 runs to 14 residues. CDR1 and CDR2 (germline): SQVTM, ANQGSEA. This CDR3 is CSVATRASTDTQYF. CDR3 nucleotide sequence: TGCAGCGTTGCTACTAGAGCCAGCACAGATACGCAGTATTTT.

CDR3 protein: CASSLSGNSYNEQFF. CDR3 nucleotides: TGTGCCAGCAGCCTGAGCGGGAACTCCTACAATGAGCAGTTCTTC. The chain has TRBV9 and TRBJ2-1; 7 bases fit TRBD2. Germline values: CDR1 SGDLS, CDR2 YYNGEE. The ends lost 4 bases at V and 0 bases at J; junction bases unmatched: 4. The CDR3 extends over 15 amino acids.

This chain uses TRBV14 with TRBJ2-5; TRBD2 agrees at 10 bases. CDR3 length equals 15 residues. Trimming cost V 1 base and J 5 bases; bases outside gene matches: 4. Germline CDR1 is SGHDN and CDR2 is FVKESK. CDR3 in DNA: TGTGCCAGCAGCCAAGGCCTAGCGGGAGTGGAGACCCAGTACTTC. Its protein is CASSQGLAGVETQYF. Supplemented by reference TRBV14 and TRBJ2-5, the full variable domain reads EAGVTQFPSHSVIEKGQTVTLRCDPISGHDNLYWYRRVMGKEIKFLLHFVKESKQDESGMPNNRFLAERTGGTYSTLKVQPAELEDSGVYFCASSQGLAGVETQYFGPGTRLLVL.

The chain couples TRBV15 to TRBJ2-5; 7 nucleotides match TRBD1. Matching the DNA end better, TRBJ2-7 makes the J call doubtful. CDR3 length: 16 amino acids. CDR1 and CDR2 from the germline V gene are LNHNV and YYDKDF (reference sequence). CDR3 nucleotides: TGTGCCACCAGCAGAGGGTTCGGGACAGTATCCTACGAGCAGTACTTC. This gives the protein CATSRGFGTVSYEQYF.